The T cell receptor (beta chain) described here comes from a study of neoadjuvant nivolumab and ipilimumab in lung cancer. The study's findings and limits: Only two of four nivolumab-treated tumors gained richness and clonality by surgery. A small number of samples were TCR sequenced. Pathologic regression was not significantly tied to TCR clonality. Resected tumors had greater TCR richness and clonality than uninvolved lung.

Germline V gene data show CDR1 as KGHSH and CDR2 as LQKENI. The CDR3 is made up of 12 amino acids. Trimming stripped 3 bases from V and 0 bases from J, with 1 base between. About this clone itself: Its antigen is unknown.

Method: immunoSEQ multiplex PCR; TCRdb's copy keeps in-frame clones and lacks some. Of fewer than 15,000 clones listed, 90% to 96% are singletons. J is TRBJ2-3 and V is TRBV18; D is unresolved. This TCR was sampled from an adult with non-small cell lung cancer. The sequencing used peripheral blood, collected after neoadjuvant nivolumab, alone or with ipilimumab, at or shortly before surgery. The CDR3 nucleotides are TGTGCCAGCTCACCTAGCACAGATACGCAGTATTTT. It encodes CASSPSTDTQYF.